Below, 24 T cell receptor beta chains from the same sample are listed, as sequenced in a study of cytomegalovirus exposure and HLA in healthy donors. Sequencing was performed with immunoSEQ multiplex PCR; in TCRdb, only in-frame clones are kept and a portion is missing. The sample comprises 300,000 to 400,000 clones, just over 85% of which are singletons, and 0.83% rests with the top ten. The specimen sequenced was PBMCs. These TCRs come from a woman younger than 35 in good health and CMV-seronegative.

The chain carries TRBV18 and TRBJ2-7; no clear D gene. The V and J ends lost 3 bases and 5 bases respectively, with 5 bases between them. CDR1 is KGHSH, CDR2 LQKENI, per germline. This CDR3 is 11 amino acids long. This CDR3 reads CASSPRDEQYF. CDR3 DNA: TGTGCCAGCTCACCCCGTGACGAGCAGTACTTC.

The chain employs TRBV2 and TRBJ2-7; 7 nucleotides agree with TRBD2. The germline V gene encodes CDR1 SNHLY and CDR2 FYNNEI. With V trimmed by 4 bases and J by 2 bases, 8 bases remained unmatched. CDR3 length: 15 amino acids. CDR3 sequence (DNA): TGTGCCAGCAGTGGTGGGGGGGAATACGCCTACGAGCAGTACTTC. It specifies CASSGGGEYAYEQYF.

The chain employs TRBV5-1 and TRBJ2-7; a weak D match, TRBD1 (6 bases). Germline loops: CDR1 SGHRS, CDR2 YFSETQ. V lost 3 bases to trimming and J lost 5 bases, with 18 bases between them. The CDR3 runs to 15 residues. The CDR3 DNA reads as TGCGCCAGCAGCTCAATAGACAGGTCCCGAGACGAGCAGTACTTC. This encodes CASSSIDRSRDEQYF. The whole variable domain, filled in from reference TRBV5-1 and TRBJ2-7, reads KAGVTQTPRYLIKTRGQQVTLSCSPISGHRSVSWYQQTPGQGLQFLFEYFSETQRNKGNFPGRFSGRQFSNSRSEMNVSTLELGDSALYLCASSSIDRSRDEQYFGPGTRLTVT.

The J gene is TRBJ2-3, the V gene TRBV30; 10 nucleotides align to TRBD2. V gave up 1 base and J gave up 1 base; unmatched junction bases: 5. The germline V gene encodes CDR1 GTSNPN and CDR2 SVGIG (reference sequence). The CDR3 contains 16 residues. This CDR3 is CAWSGSGTSGTDTQYF. The CDR3 coding sequence is TGTGCCTGGAGTGGATCCGGGACTAGCGGCACAGATACGCAGTATTTT. The full variable domain, its missing parts supplied by reference TRBV30 and TRBJ2-3, is SQTIHQWPATLVQPVGSPLSLECTVEGTSNPNLYWYRQAAGRGLQLLFYSVGIGQISSEVPQNLSASRPQDRQFILSSKKLLLSDSGFYLCAWSGSGTSGTDTQYFGPGTRLTVL.

V is TRBV29-1 and J is TRBJ1-1; D is uncertain. V was trimmed by 2 bases and J by 1 base, leaving 8 bases between them. CDR1 and CDR2 (germline): SQVTM, ANQGSEA. This CDR3 is 13 amino acids long. The CDR3 is CSVELTENTEAFF. CDR3 nucleotides: TGCAGCGTTGAACTAACAGAGAACACTGAAGCTTTCTTT.

The chain links TRBV19 to TRBJ1-6, with 9 bases aligning to TRBD1. The CDR3 loop spans 17 amino acids. J gave up 0 bases and V 5 bases, and 5 bases lay outside the gene matches. Looked up from germline, CDR1 is LNHDA and CDR2 is SQIVND (reference sequence). CDR3 in DNA: TGTGCCAGTAGTCGTCGACAGGGGGGCTCCTATAATTCACCCCTCCACTTT. Translated: CASSRRQGGSYNSPLHF.

The chain combines TRBV13 with TRBJ2-5; 9 bases agree with TRBD1. V gave up 3 bases and J gave up 2 bases; unmatched junction bases: 4. Germline V gene lookup returns CDR1 PRHDT and CDR2 FYEKMQ (reference sequence). CDR3 length: 15 residues. The CDR3 region is CASSLGGQGQETQYF. The CDR3 DNA is TGTGCCAGCAGCTTGGGTGGACAGGGGCAAGAGACCCAGTACTTC.

The chain combines TRBV5-6 with TRBJ2-1, with D possibly matching TRBD2 (6 bases). Germline CDR1 SGHDT, CDR2 YYEEEE. The CDR3 runs 15 residues. The V gene lost 2 bases and the J gene lost 6 bases, with 15 bases spanning the gap. CDR3 sequence (DNA): TGTGCCAGCAGCTTAGACGGGAGTTATTTCAATGAGCAGTTCTTC. Encoded protein: CASSLDGSYFNEQFF.

This clone was detected a few times. This chain's CDR3 is CASSYGRGNTGELFF. Written as DNA, the CDR3 is TGTGCCAGCAGTTACGGGCGGGGGAACACCGGGGAGCTGTTTTTT. The V gene is TRBV6-5, the J gene TRBJ2-2; perhaps TRBD2 as D (6 bases). V lost 2 bases and J lost 1, with 8 bases in between. Germline assignment: CDR1 MNHEY and CDR2 SVGAGI. This CDR3 is built from 15 residues.

The chain couples TRBV6-6 to TRBJ1-1, with TRBD1 as a possible D gene (5 bases). Germline V gives CDR1 MNHNY, CDR2 SVGAGI (reference sequence). Between the trimmed V and J ends, which lost 0 bases and 6 bases, there was a span of 11 bases. There are 14 residues in the CDR3. In DNA form, the CDR3 reads TGTGCCAGCAGTTACTCGACATCGGGGGCTGAAGCTTTCTTT. Residues: CASSYSTSGAEAFF.

This chain links TRBV29-1 with TRBJ2-5; D may be TRBD1 (6 bases). V lost 8 bases and J lost 5, with 24 bases in between. In germline, CDR1 is SQVTM, CDR2 ANQGSEA. CDR3 length: 15 residues. The CDR3 reads CSPYSLDSRGETQYF. The CDR3 DNA sequence: TGCAGCCCCTACTCCCTCGACTCGAGGGGGGAGACCCAGTACTTC.

The chain is built from TRBV27 and TRBJ1-1; D not resolved. Germline V CDR1 and CDR2: MNHEY, SMNVEV (reference sequence). The V end was cut by 0 bases, the J end by 0 bases, with 5 bases between. The CDR3 is 14 amino acids. CDR3 residues: CASSLSILNTEAFF. CDR3 nucleotide sequence: TGTGCCAGCAGTTTATCTATCCTGAACACTGAAGCTTTCTTT.

The CDR3 DNA follows: TGTGCCAGCAGTGAATACAGTTCTAACTATGGCTACACCTTC. Translated, it gives CASSEYSSNYGYTF. This sequence joins TRBV6-1 and TRBJ1-2; D call uncertain. Trimming removed 2 bases at V and 0 bases at J, with 7 bases between. The V gene's germline CDR1 is MNHNS and CDR2 SASEGT. This CDR3 spans 14 amino acids.

The chain recombines TRBV28 with TRBJ2-7, with 9 bases identical to TRBD1. This CDR3 is built from 14 residues. Trimming removed 5 bases from V and 2 bases from J; junction bases left unmatched: 4. The germline V gene has CDR1 MDHEN and CDR2 SYDVKM. The CDR3 is CASSIDRGTYEQYF. The CDR3, as DNA: TGTGCCAGCAGTATCGACAGGGGGACCTACGAGCAGTACTTC.

This clone was counted only a few times. This sequence joins TRBV29-1 and TRBJ1-4, with D perhaps TRBD1 (5 bases). Trimming cost V 6 bases and J 11 bases, with 16 bases left between them. CDR1 and CDR2 (germline): SQVTM, ANQGSEA. This CDR3 comprises 12 residues. CDR3 sequence: CSVGGQGLKLFF. CDR3 nucleotide sequence: TGCAGCGTGGGGGGTCAGGGACTTAAACTGTTTTTT.

This clone has only a few counts. V and J are TRBV7-2 and TRBJ2-3, with D uncertain. V lost 4 bases to trimming and J lost 4 bases, with 3 bases between them. Germline-derived CDR1 and CDR2 are SGHTA and FQGNSA. The CDR3 contains 11 residues. The CDR3 DNA is TGTGCCAGCAGCTCGTCAGATACGCAGTATTTT. This encodes CASSSSDTQYF.

This clone was recorded only once. CDR3 loop: CASGSRGTTSYEQYF. The CDR3 bases are TGTGCCAGCGGGTCTAGGGGGACTACATCCTACGAGCAGTACTTC. This chain joins TRBV27 and TRBJ2-7; D is possibly TRBD2 (7 bases). The CDR3 has 15 residues. Trimming cost V 8 bases and J 1 base, with 18 bases left between them. Germline CDR1 and CDR2: MNHEY and SMNVEV (reference sequence).

The chain is built from TRBV28 and TRBJ2-3; no reliable D call. Looked up from germline, CDR1 is MDHEN and CDR2 is SYDVKM. CDR3 length: 12 residues. V lost 6 bases and J 6 bases, leaving 10 bases between the germline ends. The DNA for the CDR3 is TGTGCCAGCAGGGTAGTATCTGATACGCAGTATTTT. This sequence encodes CASRVVSDTQYF.

Only one count was recorded for this clone. This chain connects TRBV5-1 to TRBJ1-2; possible D gene TRBD1, 5 bases. The CDR3 runs 17 residues. Germline CDR1 reads SGHRS; CDR2 reads YFSETQ. Trimming removed 5 bases from V and 0 bases from J, with 20 bases in between. The DNA for the CDR3 is TGCGCCAGCAGTCCCGAGGCAGGAGGGGCTCCTAACTATGGCTACACCTTC. This codes for CASSPEAGGAPNYGYTF. Supplemented by reference TRBV5-1 and TRBJ1-2, the full variable domain reads KAGVTQTPRYLIKTRGQQVTLSCSPISGHRSVSWYQQTPGQGLQFLFEYFSETQRNKGNFPGRFSGRQFSNSRSEMNVSTLELGDSALYLCASSPEAGGAPNYGYTFGSGTRLTVV.

In DNA form, the CDR3 reads TGCGCCAGCCTTTGGGGCGTTTACTTTATTGGGGACAATAACTATGGCTACACCTTC. It is translated as CASLWGVYFIGDNNYGYTF. This rearrangement joins TRBV5-1 to TRBJ1-2; D possibly corresponds to TRBD1 (6 bases). The length of the CDR3 is 19 residues. The V gene's germline CDR1 is SGHRS and CDR2 YFSETQ. Trimming removed 7 bases from V and 1 base from J, with 29 bases in between.

A note on this clone: With a much larger clone just one base away, this may be a read error. In the same sample, other DNA sequences code for this CDR3. The rearrangement uses TRBV28 and TRBJ1-5; possibly TRBD1 for D (5 bases). This CDR3 has 14 amino acids. V was pared by 3 bases and J by 1 base, with 7 bases between. Germline CDR1 reads MDHEN; CDR2 reads SYDVKM. CDR3 DNA sequence: TGTGCCAGCAGTTTTGGGGGGAGCAATCAGCCCCAGCATTTT. Its protein is CASSFGGSNQPQHF.

This clone turned up a few times. V and J are TRBV7-9 and TRBJ2-1; 8 bases line up with TRBD2. The CDR3 is made up of 14 amino acids. CDR1 SEHNR and CDR2 FQNEAQ come from the germline V gene (reference sequence). Trimming took 3 bases from V and 7 from J; bases not matched to a gene: 5. The CDR3 loop reads CASSLASGSNEQFF. DNA for the CDR3: TGTGCCAGCAGCTTGGCTAGCGGGTCGAATGAGCAGTTCTTC. The full variable domain, rest sourced from reference TRBV7-9 and TRBJ2-1, is DTGVSQNPRHKITKRGQNVTFRCDPISEHNRLYWYRQTLGQGPEFLTYFQNEAQLEKSRLLSDRFSAERPKGSFSTLEIQRTEQGDSAMYLCASSLASGSNEQFFGPGTRLTVL.

The rearrangement joins TRBV9 to TRBJ2-1; 9 bases fit TRBD2. This CDR3 spans 14 amino acids. The germline V gene encodes CDR1 SGDLS and CDR2 YYNGEE. Trimming cost V 3 bases and J 8 bases; bases outside gene matches: 6. CDR3 DNA: TGTGCCAGCAGCGGGGTAGCGGGAGACCATGAGCAGTTCTTC. Translating gives CASSGVAGDHEQFF.

The V gene is TRBV27, the J gene TRBJ2-7; TRBD2 matches at 7 bases. The junction had 10 bases not matched to a gene; V was cut back by 6 bases and J by 2 bases. Germline values: CDR1 MNHEY, CDR2 SMNVEV (reference sequence). The CDR3 sequence is 15 residues long. CDR3 DNA: TGTGCCAGCAGGGGGAGCGTGGCGGGGGCCTACGAGCAGTACTTC. As protein: CASRGSVAGAYEQYF.